The 23 T cell receptor beta chains below all came from one sample that was sequenced in a study of shared clonotypes between healthy human individuals. Using immunoSEQ multiplex PCR, the repertoire was profiled, and TCRdb retains in-frame clones only, with some absent. The sample lists over a million clones, around 97% occurring once. What was sequenced was naive CD4+ T cells sorted from blood. Subset here: CD45RA+ positively selected. These receptors all come from a man aged 25 to 40 in good health.

The gene calls are TRBV29-1 and TRBJ2-3; 8 positions agree with TRBD1. The CDR3 consists of 14 residues. The germline gives CDR1 SQVTM, CDR2 ANQGSEA. Trimming removed 3 bases from V and 2 bases from J; junction bases left unmatched: 4. The CDR3 DNA reads as TGCAGCGTTGATTTGGGACAGGTCACAGATACGCAGTATTTT. It is translated as CSVDLGQVTDTQYF.

V usage is TRBV18 and J usage is TRBJ2-7, with D possibly TRBD1 on 7 matching bases. The CDR3 spans 17 residues. Trimming cost V 4 bases and J 4 bases, with 23 bases left between them. Per germline, CDR1 KGHSH and CDR2 LQKENI. Written as DNA, the CDR3 is TGTGCCAGCTCACAGGGGGCCAGCGGGTACTTTCCATACGAGCAGTACTTC. It yields the protein CASSQGASGYFPYEQYF.

This chain links TRBV13 with TRBJ2-5; D is perhaps TRBD1 (6 bases). V was pared by 4 bases and J by 7 bases, with 7 bases between. The CDR3 totals 11 residues. Germline V CDR1 and CDR2: PRHDT, FYEKMQ (reference sequence). CDR3 amino acids: CASSSGVTQYF. CDR3 DNA sequence: TGTGCCAGCAGCTCAGGGGTGACCCAGTACTTC.

The chain is built from TRBV6-5 and TRBJ2-5; the D is unclear. Germline assignment: CDR1 MNHEY and CDR2 SVGAGI. The CDR3 is 13 residues long. V was shortened by 6 bases and J by 10 bases, with 18 bases between the two germline ends. The chain's CDR3 is CASSQSNSDGQYF. The CDR3, as DNA: TGTGCCAGCAGCCAGAGCAATTCTGACGGCCAGTACTTC.

Regarding this clone: The same CDR3 can be traced to other DNA sequences in this sample. The chain carries TRBV5-4 and TRBJ2-7; 11 nucleotides line up with TRBD2. This CDR3 spans 15 amino acids. CDR1 SGHNT and CDR2 YYREEE come from the germline V gene (reference sequence). J was trimmed by 1 base and V by 3 bases; bases with no gene match: 3. CDR3 amino acids: CASSSGLAGSYEQYF. The CDR3, as DNA: TGTGCCAGCAGCTCCGGACTAGCGGGTTCCTACGAGCAGTACTTC.

The rearrangement links TRBV5-1 to TRBJ2-7, with 10 bases that match TRBD2. Looked up from germline, CDR1 is SGHRS and CDR2 is YFSETQ. The CDR3 totals 19 residues. Germline trimming cut 0 bases from V and 3 bases from J; bases unmatched to any gene: 15. The CDR3 nucleotides are TGCGCCAGCAGCTTGGACAGCCGCACTGTGAGCGGGAGGGTCTACGAGCAGTACTTC. Its translation is CASSLDSRTVSGRVYEQYF.

In the case of this clone: Other DNA sequences within the sample encode an identical CDR3. The chain joins TRBV18 to TRBJ2-7; a weak D match, TRBD1 (5 bases). CDR1 and CDR2 from the germline V gene are KGHSH and LQKENI. The CDR3 is 12 amino acids. The V end was cut by 3 bases, the J end by 6 bases, with 9 bases between. The DNA for the CDR3 is TGTGCCAGCTCACCTGCAGGGTTCGAGCAGTACTTC. Protein: CASSPAGFEQYF.

The chain recombines TRBV7-2 with TRBJ2-6; TRBD1 agrees at 11 bases. Per germline, CDR1 SGHTA and CDR2 FQGNSA. The CDR3 is 18 amino acids. The ends lost 5 bases at V and 4 bases at J; junction bases unmatched: 10. CDR3 nucleotide sequence: TGTGCCAGCAGCAGTCGGACAGGGGGCGCGTTAGGGGCCAACGTCCTGACTTTC. Protein sequence: CASSSRTGGALGANVLTF.

The chain recombines TRBV27 with TRBJ2-3; 13 nucleotides agree with TRBD2. In germline, CDR1 is MNHEY, CDR2 SMNVEV (reference sequence). Losses at the gene ends were 2 bases for V and 2 bases for J; bases not matched to a gene: 4. The CDR3 consists of 17 residues. The CDR3 sequence is CASSLPGLAGSTDTQYF. The CDR3 DNA reads as TGTGCCAGCAGTTTACCGGGACTAGCGGGGTCCACAGATACGCAGTATTTT.

The chain couples TRBV28 to TRBJ2-3; D possibly corresponds to TRBD1 (8 bases). The CDR3 consists of 16 residues. Germline V lookup: CDR1 MDHEN, CDR2 SYDVKM. Deletions cut 6 bases from V and 0 bases from J, with 16 bases between. CDR3 loop: CASSHGQGGSTDTQYF. CDR3 DNA sequence: TGTGCCAGCAGCCACGGACAGGGAGGGAGCACAGATACGCAGTATTTT.

The chain combines TRBV19 with TRBJ1-2; D gene uncertain. Trimming pared 1 base from V and 0 bases from J, leaving 21 bases between. Germline V CDR1 and CDR2: LNHDA, SQIVND (reference sequence). The CDR3 has 19 residues. The CDR3 bases are TGTGCCAGTAGTATAGTTCCCTTGGCCAGGAAGAAGCCTAACTATGGCTACACCTTC. It encodes CASSIVPLARKKPNYGYTF.

This chain connects TRBV15 to TRBJ1-2; 9 nucleotides line up with TRBD1. Germline assignment: CDR1 LNHNV and CDR2 YYDKDF (reference sequence). The CDR3 totals 16 residues. With 0 bases clipped from V and 4 bases from J, the junction kept 6 bases outside the gene matches. The CDR3 is CATSRDPQGAGYGYTF. CDR3 DNA sequence: TGTGCCACCAGCAGAGATCCACAGGGGGCGGGCTATGGCTACACCTTC.

The CDR3 is CASSSGFILNQPQHF. DNA for the CDR3: TGTGCCAGCAGCTCTGGATTTATATTGAATCAGCCCCAGCATTTT. The chain couples TRBV7-3 to TRBJ1-5; D is ambiguous. Germline CDR1 is SGHTA and CDR2 is FQGTGA. The CDR3 consists of 15 residues. V lost 4 bases and J lost 4, with 14 bases in between.

This clone appeared once. The V gene is TRBV4-3, the J gene TRBJ2-2; 8 nucleotides match TRBD2. From germline, CDR1 is LGHNA and CDR2 YSLEER. J lost 1 base, V lost 2 bases, and 6 bases had no gene match. This CDR3 contains 17 residues. In nucleotides, the CDR3 is TGCGCCAGCAGCCAACAGTCGGGAGGGGTGAACACCGGGGAGCTGTTTTTT. Translated: CASSQQSGGVNTGELFF.

The V call is TRBV9, the J call TRBJ1-4; D not certain. CDR1 is SGDLS and CDR2 is YYNGEE in the germline V gene. The CDR3 consists of 13 residues. V was pared by 4 bases and J by 5 bases, with 9 bases between. In nucleotides, the CDR3 is TGTGCCAGCAGCCGGGCTCTAAATGAAAAACTGTTTTTT. Its translation: CASSRALNEKLFF. The full variable domain, completed using reference TRBV9 and TRBJ1-4, is DSGVTQTPKHLITATGQRVTLRCSPRSGDLSVYWYQQSLDQGLQFLIQYYNGEERAKGNILERFSAQQFPDLHSELNLSSLELGDSALYFCASSRALNEKLFFGSGTQLSVL.

The chain links TRBV6-1 to TRBJ2-1, with 9 bases matching TRBD2. The germline V gene has CDR1 MNHNS and CDR2 SASEGT. The CDR3 totals 15 residues. With 3 bases clipped from V and 6 bases from J, the junction kept 6 bases outside the gene matches. The CDR3 protein is CASSDSGRSTNEQFF. The CDR3 DNA follows: TGTGCCAGCAGTGATAGCGGGAGATCTACCAATGAGCAGTTCTTC.

This sequence joins TRBV6-5 and TRBJ1-2; D gene ambiguous. Looked up from germline, CDR1 is MNHEY and CDR2 is SVGAGI. V lost 0 bases to trimming and J lost 8 bases, with 16 bases between them. The CDR3 has 15 amino acids. The chain's CDR3 is CASSYSWVGVRGYTF. For the CDR3, the DNA is TGTGCCAGCAGTTACTCTTGGGTCGGGGTTCGGGGCTACACCTTC.

This CDR3 is CASSDSGSSYNEQFF. The CDR3 DNA follows: TGTGCCAGTAGTGATAGCGGGAGCTCCTACAATGAGCAGTTCTTC. The chain joins TRBV19 to TRBJ2-1; 9 nucleotides agree with TRBD2. The V and J ends lost 5 bases and 0 bases, in that order; junction bases with no gene match: 2. CDR1 is LNHDA, CDR2 SQIVND, per germline (reference sequence). The CDR3 covers 15 residues.

The J gene is TRBJ1-2, the V gene TRBV11-2, with no clear D. This CDR3 is 14 amino acids long. V was cut by 4 bases and J by 4 bases, with 13 bases left in between. The germline V gene has CDR1 SGHAT and CDR2 FQNNGV. CDR3 residues: CASSSIPGGYGYTF. CDR3 DNA sequence: TGTGCCAGCAGCTCCATCCCGGGAGGCTATGGCTACACCTTC.

Written as DNA, the CDR3 is TGTGCCAGCAGCCCTTCGCGGGGCACTAATGAAAAACTGTTTTTT. Amino acid sequence: CASSPSRGTNEKLFF. The V gene is TRBV4-2, the J gene TRBJ1-4; a possible D gene is TRBD1 (5 bases). Germline V gives CDR1 LGHNA, CDR2 YNFKEQ. The CDR3 runs 15 residues. V shed 4 bases and J shed 2 bases, with 11 bases lying between them.

This clone was detected once. CDR3 loop: CASSLTGAGVGANEQFF. The CDR3 DNA follows: TGTGCCAGCAGCTTAACGGGAGCGGGAGTCGGGGCCAATGAGCAGTTCTTC. V and J are TRBV7-3 and TRBJ2-1; 8 nucleotides match TRBD2. Germline V lookup: CDR1 SGHTA, CDR2 FQGTGA. The CDR3 covers 17 residues. Unmatched junction bases numbered 10, after V lost 0 bases and J lost 6 bases.

The chain joins TRBV29-1 to TRBJ1-3; no definite D call. Germline-derived CDR1 and CDR2 are SQVTM and ANQGSEA. The CDR3 has 13 residues. Trimming stripped 2 bases from V and 0 bases from J, with 5 bases between. CDR3 sequence (DNA): TGCAGCGTTGAACGGGGCTCTGGAAACACCATATATTTT. Amino acid sequence: CSVERGSGNTIYF.

The chain has TRBV5-1 and TRBJ2-1; TRBD2 agrees at 14 bases. This CDR3 spans 17 amino acids. The germline V gene has CDR1 SGHRS and CDR2 YFSETQ. Trimming took 4 bases from V and 3 from J; bases not matched to a gene: 6. CDR3 protein: CASSRTSGRSLYNEQFF. Written as DNA, the CDR3 is TGCGCCAGCAGCAGGACTAGCGGGAGGTCTCTCTACAATGAGCAGTTCTTC.